This entry lists 21 T cell receptor beta chains sequenced from one sample in a study of T cells in Graves' hyperthyroidism and ophthalmopathy. RNA transcripts gave rise to amplified TCR beta CDR3 regions. With the HTBI primer set, the TCR CDR3 went through a first round of RT-PCR. One entry per CDR3 protein results from TCRdb running MiXCR on the multiplex PCR reads. The data show about 290,000 distinct CDR3 sequences, roughly 15% seen once. Specimen: blood. The source is a woman between 45 and 60 years old with Graves' hyperthyroidism that later progressed to Graves' ophthalmopathy.

In its sample, this clonotype was seen many times. The V and J genes are TRBV3-1 and TRBJ2-7; 7 nucleotides match TRBD1. The V segment lost 5 bases and the J segment 1 base; nucleotides outside the gene matches: 5. Germline V gene data show CDR1 as LGHDT and CDR2 as YNNKEL (reference sequence). The CDR3 length is 14 residues. CDR3 loop: CASSAGTESYEQYF. The CDR3 nucleotides read TGTGCCAGCAGCGCCGGGACAGAGTCCTACGAGCAGTACTTC.

There are a few counts of this clonotype. The V call is TRBV6-1, the J call TRBJ1-1, with 7 bases matching TRBD1. V lost 7 bases to trimming and J lost 1 base; unmatched junction nucleotides: 12. The CDR3 runs to 16 residues. Germline CDR1 reads MNHNS; CDR2 reads SASEGT. CDR3 in DNA: TGTGCCAGCACCCAAAGGGTAGGGGGCAAGAACACTGAAGCTTTCTTT. Translation gives CASTQRVGGKNTEAFF.

This clonotype came up many times. The V gene is TRBV18, the J gene TRBJ1-1; no reliable D call. The CDR3 sequence is 18 residues long. Germline V lookup: CDR1 KGHSH, CDR2 LQKENI. Between the trimmed V and J ends, which lost 3 bases and 4 bases, there was a span of 24 bases. CDR3 loop: CASSPTAFIGASGTEAFF. CDR3 DNA: TGTGCCAGCTCACCCACCGCTTTCATTGGCGCCTCCGGCACTGAAGCTTTCTTT.

In this sample, this clonotype turned up many times. The chain recombines TRBV2 with TRBJ2-1; 12 bases fit TRBD2. CDR3 length: 15 residues. With V trimmed by 4 bases and J by 5 bases, 3 bases remained unmatched. Germline values: CDR1 SNHLY, CDR2 FYNNEI. The CDR3 nucleotides read TGTGCCAGCAGTGTCGCTAGCGGGAGGGACAATGAGCAGTTCTTC. This encodes CASSVASGRDNEQFF. Looking up the rest from reference TRBV2 and TRBJ2-1 gives the full variable domain: EPEVTQTPSHQVTQMGQEVILRCVPISNHLYFYWYRQILGQKVEFLVSFYNNEISEKSEIFDDQFSVERPDGSNFTLKIRSTKLEDSAMYFCASSVASGRDNEQFFGPGTRLTVL.

The rearrangement links TRBV9 to TRBJ2-7, with 11 bases matching TRBD1. Per the germline V gene, CDR1 is SGDLS and CDR2 is YYNGEE. The CDR3 is 15 amino acids. With V trimmed by 4 bases and J by 6 bases, 9 bases remained unmatched. CDR3 amino acids: CASSPQDRGRSEQYF. DNA of the CDR3: TGTGCCAGCAGCCCCCAGGACAGGGGGCGCTCCGAGCAGTACTTC.

This sequence joins TRBV6-1 and TRBJ1-5, with unresolved D. Trimming left V 6 bases short and J 1 base short, with 7 bases between. This CDR3 is built from 13 residues. Germline CDR1 MNHNS, CDR2 SASEGT. CDR3 amino acids: CASRDASNQPQHF. The CDR3 DNA follows: TGTGCCAGCAGGGACGCCAGCAATCAGCCCCAGCATTTT.

The sample holds many counts of this clonotype. The rearrangement uses TRBV6-1 and TRBJ1-1; perhaps TRBD1 as D (6 bases). The CDR3 length is 15 residues. The germline gives CDR1 MNHNS, CDR2 SASEGT. The V end was cut by 6 bases, the J end by 3 bases, with 17 bases between. This CDR3 is CASRSHRAPDTEAFF. CDR3 nucleotide sequence: TGTGCCAGCAGAAGTCACAGGGCCCCGGACACTGAAGCTTTCTTT.

This clonotype came up a few times. The chain recombines TRBV15 with TRBJ2-2, with no clear D. The CDR3 is 12 amino acids. Germline V lookup: CDR1 LNHNV, CDR2 YYDKDF (reference sequence). The V gene lost 3 bases and the J gene lost 9 bases, with 8 bases spanning the gap. The CDR3 here is CATSSVSRELFF. CDR3 in DNA: TGTGCCACCAGCAGCGTCTCCCGGGAGCTGTTTTTT.

This clonotype came up a few times. This chain joins TRBV18 and TRBJ2-3; D possibly matches TRBD1 or TRBD2 (5 bases each). CDR1 is KGHSH and CDR2 is LQKENI in the germline V gene. The CDR3 extends over 12 amino acids. V lost 10 bases, J lost 5 bases, and 13 bases lay in between. The DNA for the CDR3 is TGTGCCAAACAACCTGGGGGAGATACGCAGTATTTT. Its translation is CAKQPGGDTQYF.

The CDR3 DNA follows: TGTGCCAGCAGCCTACAGGGAGGGGCCTCCAAGCGGGGCTACACCTTC. It yields the protein CASSLQGGASKRGYTF. V gene TRBV4-2 combines with J gene TRBJ1-2, with D tentatively TRBD1 (6 bases). The CDR3 length is 16 residues. Germline V gene sequence: CDR1 LGHNA, CDR2 YNFKEQ. V was pared by 4 bases and J by 8 bases, with 23 bases between.

This clonotype turned up a few times. CDR3 coding DNA: TGCGCCAGCGCCAGGACGGAGACCCAGTACTTC. Residues: CASARTETQYF. The chain joins TRBV5-1 to TRBJ2-5; no clear D gene. Germline V lookup: CDR1 SGHRS, CDR2 YFSETQ. The germline V and J ends were trimmed by 7 bases and 5 bases, with 9 bases remaining between them. The CDR3 loop spans 11 amino acids.

The chain combines TRBV14 with TRBJ2-6, with D uncertain. V gave up 4 bases and J gave up 0 bases, with 10 bases separating them. The CDR3 length is 16 residues. Germline V CDR1 and CDR2: SGHDN, FVKESK. As DNA, the CDR3 is TGTGCCAGCAGCCGGACGGTTGACTCTGGGGCCAACGTCCTGACTTTC. Its translation is CASSRTVDSGANVLTF.

This clonotype has a count of ten or more. The V and J genes are TRBV6-1 and TRBJ2-7; D tentatively reads TRBD1 or TRBD2 (5 bases each). Trimming removed 5 bases at V and 2 bases at J, with 13 bases between. Looked up from germline, CDR1 is MNHNS and CDR2 is SASEGT. This CDR3 spans 14 amino acids. CDR3 sequence (DNA): TGTGCCAGCAGTTATTCAGAGGGGACCTACGAGCAGTACTTC. It codes for CASSYSEGTYEQYF.

This clonotype was counted at least ten times. V gene TRBV12-3 or TRBV12-4 combines with J gene TRBJ2-7; D tentatively fits TRBD1 or TRBD2 (5 bases each). Trimming stripped 2 bases from V and 2 bases from J, with 10 bases between. The CDR3 consists of 14 residues. The CDR3 DNA reads TGTGCCAGCAGTTTAACTGGGGGAGCCTACGAGCAGTACTTC. It is translated as CASSLTGGAYEQYF.

This chain joins TRBV7-3 and TRBJ2-1; the D gene is possibly TRBD2 (6 bases). This CDR3 is built from 18 residues. Germline V gene data show CDR1 as SGHTA and CDR2 as FQGTGA. Trimming pared 2 bases from V and 4 bases from J, leaving 21 bases between. CDR3 sequence reads: CASSLYSFPGVPYNEQFF. The CDR3 DNA sequence: TGTGCCAGCAGCTTATATTCGTTCCCGGGAGTTCCGTACAATGAGCAGTTCTTC.

The chain couples TRBV9 to TRBJ2-1, with 7 bases matching TRBD1. Germline V lookup: CDR1 SGDLS, CDR2 YYNGEE. The CDR3 has 13 residues. The ends lost 3 bases at V and 15 bases at J; junction bases unmatched: 12. DNA of the CDR3: TGTGCCAGCAGCGCCAGGCAGGACAGGAGGCCGTTCTTC. Protein sequence: CASSARQDRRPFF. The complete variable domain, with remaining parts taken from reference TRBV9 and TRBJ2-1, reads DSGVTQTPKHLITATGQRVTLRCSPRSGDLSVYWYQQSLDQGLQFLIQYYNGEERAKGNILERFSAQQFPDLHSELNLSSLELGDSALYFCASSARQDRRPFFGPGTRLTVL.

This clonotype has ten or more counts. V is TRBV6-2 or TRBV6-3 and J is TRBJ1-1; possibly TRBD1 for D (6 bases). V was clipped by 5 bases and J by 1 base, with 11 bases between them. The CDR3 sequence is 14 residues long. Germline CDR1 is MNHEY and CDR2 is SVGEGT. The CDR3 reads CASSVQGSNTEAFF. DNA for the CDR3: TGTGCCAGCAGTGTACAGGGTTCGAACACTGAAGCTTTCTTT.

This clonotype occurred many times. This chain links TRBV2 with TRBJ2-5, with 7 nucleotides matching TRBD2. This CDR3 region has 16 residues. The V gene end was trimmed by 6 bases and the J gene end by 1 base; junction bases not matched to a gene: 11. CDR1 is SNHLY, CDR2 FYNNEI, per germline. The CDR3 DNA reads TGTGCCAGCAGGAGAGGGCTAGCGGAACTCCAAGAGACCCAGTACTTC. Its protein product is CASRRGLAELQETQYF.

This clonotype was picked up many times. The V gene is TRBV2, the J gene TRBJ2-2; D could derive from TRBD1 or TRBD2 (5 bases each). From germline, CDR1 is SNHLY and CDR2 FYNNEI. The V and J ends lost 4 bases and 1 base respectively, with 7 bases between them. The length of the CDR3 is 14 residues. CDR3 DNA: TGTGCCAGCAGTGTTGGGGGGAACACCGGGGAGCTGTTTTTT. Its translation: CASSVGGNTGELFF.

This clonotype was picked up a small number of times. The rearrangement joins TRBV28 to TRBJ2-4, with D perhaps assigned TRBD1 or TRBD2 (5 bases each). The ends were cut back, 8 bases at V and 2 bases at J, with 10 bases in the middle. The germline CDR1 and CDR2 sequences are MDHEN and SYDVKM. The CDR3 is 13 residues long. The CDR3 spells CASSWGSKNIQYF. The CDR3 region has the DNA TGTGCCAGCTCTTGGGGGTCCAAAAACATTCAGTACTTC.

This clonotype was seen more than once but under ten times. The chain has TRBV19 and TRBJ2-1; 14 bases are a match to TRBD2. The CDR3 spans 15 residues. Trimming took 6 bases from V and 9 from J; bases not matched to a gene: 7. Germline V lookup: CDR1 LNHDA, CDR2 SQIVND (reference sequence). The CDR3 DNA reads TGTGCCAGTAGCCCCGGGACTAGCGGGAGTGGTGAGCAGTTCTTC. Residues: CASSPGTSGSGEQFF.